This TCR beta chain appears in the sequencing data of a study of blood T cell repertoires in COVID-19. The data were produced by immunoSEQ multiplex PCR, yet TCRdb's version contains in-frame clones alone and is incomplete. The sample has 130,000 to 150,000 clones; about 85% are singletons. In the case of this clone: The same CDR3 is also encoded by other DNA sequences in this sample.

The CDR3 is 13 amino acids. V lost 5 bases and J lost 6, with 14 bases in between. The germline V gene encodes CDR1 LNHDA and CDR2 SQIVND (reference sequence). Material for sequencing was peripheral blood. The chain couples TRBV19 to TRBJ2-7; D is unresolved. The receptor comes from a human donor with acute or convalescent COVID-19. The donor label of this sample is uncertain. The CDR3 DNA sequence: TGTGCCAGTAGTCCAGACAAAATAGGCGAGCAGTACTTC. Translating gives CASSPDKIGEQYF.